This is a list of T cell receptor beta chains from one sample in a study of CD8 T cells in Susac syndrome. Each CDR3 protein is one row after TCRdb ran MiXCR on the immunoSEQ multiplex PCR reads. The sample consists of about 130,000 distinct CDR3 sequences, about 95% of them appearing once. The sequencing input was CD8+ T cells from PBMCs. The receptor source for this set is a human donor with Susac syndrome. Both conserved end residues are part of each CDR3. The D gene is left open where the match is weak. Clone size is stated in some rows and not others, as once, few, many or a class when expanded.

j_call v_call d_call clone_size cdr3_aa cdr3_nt
TRBJ2-5 TRBV19 - - CASSIAVEETQYF TGTGCCAGTAGTATTGCGGTAGAGGAGACCCAGTACTTC
TRBJ2-5 TRBV5-1 - - CASSSSGDPDLPGAFPETQYF TGCGCCAGCAGCTCCTCAGGGGACCCCGATTTACCGGGAGCTTTCCCTGAGACCCAGTACTTC
TRBJ1-5 TRBV20-1 TRBD1 - CSARDRGQGNQPQHF TGCAGTGCTAGAGACAGGGGGCAAGGCAATCAGCCCCAGCATTTT
TRBJ1-5 TRBV20-1 TRBD1 - CSARLTGQGDQPQHF TGCAGTGCTAGACTAACGGGACAGGGGGATCAGCCCCAGCATTTT
TRBJ2-1 TRBV28 - - CAISFGGYNEQFF TGTGCCATCTCCTTTGGGGGTTACAATGAGCAGTTCTTC
TRBJ1-5 TRBV9 - - CASSDRDILNQPQHF TGTGCCAGCAGCGACCGGGACATCCTCAATCAGCCCCAGCATTTT
TRBJ1-5 TRBV2 TRBD1 - CASSLGQGDQPQHF TGTGCCAGCAGTTTGGGACAGGGGGATCAGCCCCAGCATTTT
TRBJ2-1 TRBV28 - - CASSPWSNEQFF TGTGCCAGCAGTCCCTGGAGCAATGAGCAGTTCTTC
TRBJ2-7 TRBV6-5 - - CASSYGSEGSYEQYF TGTGCCAGCAGTTACGGGTCCGAGGGATCCTACGAGCAGTACTTC
TRBJ2-1 TRBV20-1 - - CSARDGETGEWASYNEQFF TGCAGTGCTAGAGATGGGGAGACGGGGGAGTGGGCCTCCTACAATGAGCAGTTCTTC
TRBJ2-1 TRBV7-3 TRBD2 - CASSLTQLAGVPNEQFF TGTGCCAGCAGCTTAACCCAGCTAGCGGGAGTTCCAAATGAGCAGTTCTTC
TRBJ2-1 TRBV18 - - CASSPTADNEQFF TGTGCCAGCTCACCTACAGCCGACAATGAGCAGTTCTTC
TRBJ1-1 TRBV5-6 TRBD1 once CASSSARQGSPEAFF TGTGCCAGCAGCTCCGCCAGACAGGGATCCCCTGAAGCTTTCTTT
TRBJ2-1 TRBV15 - - CATSRERGNNEQFF TGTGCCACCAGCAGGGAGAGGGGGAACAATGAGCAGTTCTTC
TRBJ2-1 TRBV29-1 TRBD1 - CSVNGTGPFSYNEQFF TGCAGCGTTAACGGGACAGGGCCCTTCTCCTACAATGAGCAGTTCTTC
TRBJ2-1 TRBV5-1 - - CASSFGTQGGNEQFF TGCGCCAGCAGCTTCGGGACTCAGGGGGGCAATGAGCAGTTCTTC
TRBJ2-5 TRBV27 TRBD2 - CASSLSPGGGETQYF TGTGCCAGCAGTTTATCCCCCGGCGGGGGGGAGACCCAGTACTTC
TRBJ2-7 TRBV12-3/TRBV12-4 - - CASSQTGLGEQYF TGTGCCAGCAGTCAAACAGGGCTGGGGGAGCAGTACTTC
TRBJ1-1 TRBV5-6 TRBD1 - CASSSTDRVEMNTEAFF TGTGCCAGCAGCTCGACTGACAGGGTTGAGATGAACACTGAAGCTTTCTTT
TRBJ2-7 TRBV27 - - CASSPSSATYEQYF TGTGCCAGCAGTCCGTCGAGCGCGACCTACGAGCAGTACTTC
TRBJ2-1 TRBV4-2 - once CASSQSSGYEQFF TGTGCCAGCAGCCAAAGTTCGGGATATGAGCAGTTCTTC
TRBJ1-5 TRBV28 - once CASSSGRESNQPQHF TGTGCCAGCAGTTCCGGCAGGGAAAGCAATCAGCCCCAGCATTTT
TRBJ1-4 TRBV9 TRBD1 - CASSVAGTAKEKLFF TGTGCCAGCAGCGTAGCCGGGACAGCCAAGGAAAAACTGTTTTTT
TRBJ2-1 TRBV19 TRBD2 once CASSLITSGRARTEQFF TGTGCCAGTAGTCTCATAACTAGCGGGAGGGCAAGAACTGAGCAGTTCTTC
TRBJ2-7 TRBV13 TRBD2 - CASSLGLISGSKYEQYF TGTGCCAGCAGCTTAGGCCTTATAAGCGGGAGTAAGTACGAGCAGTACTTC
TRBJ1-1 TRBV15 - - CATSSWDGEIEAFF TGTGCCACCAGCAGCTGGGACGGTGAGATTGAAGCTTTCTTT
TRBJ2-1 TRBV4-1 - - CASSQYAVYNEQFF TGCGCCAGCAGCCAATATGCGGTGTACAATGAGCAGTTCTTC
TRBJ1-2 TRBV28 - - CASSFFSSNYGYTF TGTGCCAGCAGTTTCTTTTCGTCTAACTATGGCTACACCTTC
TRBJ2-5 TRBV29-1 TRBD2 - CSVETGTSGRAGSQETQYF TGCAGCGTTGAAACCGGGACTAGCGGGAGGGCCGGGAGCCAAGAGACCCAGTACTTC
TRBJ2-1 TRBV15 - - CATSRSGYNEQFF TGTGCCACCAGCAGATCTGGCTACAATGAGCAGTTCTTC
TRBJ1-4 TRBV7-2 - - CASSFTGLKLFF TGTGCCAGCAGCTTTACAGGGTTGAAACTGTTTTTT
TRBJ1-1 TRBV29-1 - - CSVVEGNTEAFF TGCAGCGTTGTTGAGGGTAACACTGAAGCTTTCTTT
TRBJ2-3 TRBV27 - - CASSFVSGGPASTDTQYF TGTGCCAGCAGTTTTGTCTCTGGGGGGCCAGCTAGCACAGATACGCAGTATTTT
TRBJ2-7 TRBV4-1 TRBD1 few CASSQGTGDEQYF TGCGCCAGCAGCCAAGGGACAGGGGACGAGCAGTACTTC
TRBJ2-7 TRBV5-6 TRBD1 - CASSLGQGAWEQYF TGTGCCAGCAGCTTGGGACAGGGGGCTTGGGAGCAGTACTTC
TRBJ2-3 TRBV7-3 - - CASSPISTDTQYF TGTGCCAGCAGCCCCATTTCCACAGATACGCAGTATTTT
TRBJ2-1 TRBV6-1 TRBD1 - CASDRDPNEQFF TGTGCCAGTGACAGGGATCCGAATGAGCAGTTCTTC